Shown below are 26 T cell receptor beta chains from a single sample sequenced in a study of OX40 agonist ivuxolimab in advanced cancers. Method: immunoSEQ multiplex PCR; TCRdb's copy keeps in-frame clones and lacks some. The sample has 60,000 or so clones, 70% to 90% seen once; the top ten hold less than 4%. The source was CD4+ or CD8+ T cells sorted from blood, collected in a trial of the OX40 agonist ivuxolimab. These TCRs come from an adult with an advanced solid tumor such as melanoma, head and neck, liver or kidney cancer.

V and J are TRBV7-3 and TRBJ2-7, with D tentatively TRBD1 or TRBD2 (5 bases each). This CDR3 region has 14 residues. The germline V gene has CDR1 SGHTA and CDR2 FQGTGA. V lost 3 bases, J lost 4 bases, and 13 bases lay in between. Here the CDR3 reads CASSLNRDGYEQYF. The DNA for the CDR3 is TGTGCCAGCAGCTTGAACCGGGACGGATACGAGCAGTACTTC.

The chain recombines TRBV6-5 with TRBJ1-3; the D gene is possibly TRBD1 (6 bases). The germline V gene encodes CDR1 MNHEY and CDR2 SVGAGI. This CDR3 is 16 amino acids long. V was shortened by 4 bases and J by 1 base, with 14 bases between the two germline ends. The CDR3 nucleotides read TGTGCCAGCAGTTCCCTACAGGGAGGTTCTGGAAACACCATATATTTT. Translated: CASSSLQGGSGNTIYF.

This clone has just a few counts. The DNA of the CDR3 is TGTGCCATCAGTGTATGGGGATCGGGGATAGGGAACACTGAAGCTTTCTTT. Encoded protein: CAISVWGSGIGNTEAFF. The genes are TRBV10-3 and TRBJ1-1; no firm D call. Germline assignment: CDR1 ENHRY and CDR2 SYGVKD. This CDR3 region has 17 residues. The V end lost 4 bases, the J end lost 1 base, and 19 bases lay between the germline ends.

The V call is TRBV7-2, the J call TRBJ1-5; TRBD1 agrees at 9 bases. This CDR3 is 17 amino acids long. V shed 4 bases and J 3 bases; nucleotides not matched to a gene: 10. CDR1 and CDR2 from the germline V gene are SGHTA and FQGNSA. The CDR3 region has the DNA TGTGCCAGCAGCTCAATTTCCGGGACAGGGATCAATCAGCCCCAGCATTTT. Protein: CASSSISGTGINQPQHF.

The chain employs TRBV6-1 and TRBJ1-2; perhaps TRBD1 as D (5 bases). This CDR3 is built from 12 residues. Germline lookup yields CDR1 MNHNS and CDR2 SASEGT. Trimming shortened V by 6 bases and J by 4 bases, and 9 bases separated the two germline ends. The CDR3 protein is CASRGPGYGYTF. CDR3 bases: TGTGCCAGCAGGGGGCCTGGCTATGGCTACACCTTC.

This sequence joins TRBV5-1 and TRBJ1-6; 9 bases map to TRBD1. The CDR3 is 13 residues long. In germline, CDR1 is SGHRS, CDR2 YFSETQ. Trimming removed 7 bases from V and 8 bases from J; junction bases left unmatched: 4. CDR3 nucleotides: TGCGCCAGCCAGGGACAGGGTTATTCACCCCTCCACTTT. Residues: CASQGQGYSPLHF.

This clone has a single count. The chain combines TRBV7-9 with TRBJ2-3, with D tentatively TRBD2 (5 bases). Between the trimmed V and J ends, which lost 3 bases and 2 bases, there was a span of 12 bases. The length of the CDR3 is 15 residues. The germline V gene encodes CDR1 SEHNR and CDR2 FQNEAQ (reference sequence). As DNA, the CDR3 is TGTGCCAGCAGCTTGGGAGCAATCCCCACAGATACGCAGTATTTT. Residues: CASSLGAIPTDTQYF.

V and J are TRBV5-1 and TRBJ1-1; 9 bases are shared with TRBD1. Looked up from germline, CDR1 is SGHRS and CDR2 is YFSETQ. The CDR3 sequence is 14 residues long. V dropped 4 bases and J dropped 2; count of bases not matched to a gene: 3. For the CDR3, the DNA is TGCGCCAGCAGCGTACAGGGGGCTAACACTGAAGCTTTCTTT. Its protein is CASSVQGANTEAFF.

The chain carries TRBV28 and TRBJ2-7; the match to TRBD2 covers 7 bases. V shed 6 bases, J shed 4 bases, and the junction held 6 bases outside the gene matches. From germline, CDR1 is MDHEN and CDR2 SYDVKM. The CDR3 runs to 13 residues. The CDR3 DNA reads as TGTGCCAGCAGCTTCCAGCGGGGTTACGAGCAGTACTTC. Protein product: CASSFQRGYEQYF.

This chain uses TRBV10-3 with TRBJ1-1; possible D gene TRBD1, 5 bases. The germline gives CDR1 ENHRY, CDR2 SYGVKD. This CDR3 comprises 16 residues. Trimming removed 5 bases at V and 1 base at J, with 17 bases between. The CDR3 reads CAISPQGGGGNTEAFF. DNA of the CDR3: TGTGCCATCAGTCCTCAGGGAGGTGGGGGGAACACTGAAGCTTTCTTT.

CDR3 DNA sequence: TGCGCCAGCAGCGCCAACGCGTTCTATGGCTACACCTTC. Translation: CASSANAFYGYTF. V gene TRBV5-1 combines with J gene TRBJ1-2; unclear D gene. This CDR3 has 13 amino acids. V lost 4 bases and J 4 bases, leaving 11 bases between the germline ends. The germline CDR1 and CDR2 sequences are SGHRS and YFSETQ.

This clone showed up just once. The chain joins TRBV28 to TRBJ2-5; D is ambiguous. The DNA matches TRBJ2-7 better at its end, which makes the J call doubtful. This CDR3 region has 12 residues. Germline-derived CDR1 and CDR2 are MDHEN and SYDVKM. CDR3 nucleotides: TGTGCCAGCAGTCTTCGAAACTACGAGCAGTACTTC. As protein: CASSLRNYEQYF.

The chain has TRBV12-5 and TRBJ2-2; D gene unclear. V was trimmed by 2 bases and J by 8 bases, leaving 9 bases between them. The CDR3 extends over 13 amino acids. Germline CDR1 reads LGHNT; CDR2 reads FRNRAP. CDR3 DNA: TGTGCTAGTGGTTTGCTCGGTTTGGGGGAGCTGTTTTTT. As protein: CASGLLGLGELFF.

The chain couples TRBV27 to TRBJ1-6, with 8 bases lining up with TRBD1. In germline, CDR1 is MNHEY, CDR2 SMNVEV (reference sequence). The trim removed 0 bases at V and 4 bases at J, leaving 2 bases unmatched. CDR3 size: 16 residues. CDR3: CASSLSWTGYNSPLHF. CDR3 nucleotide sequence: TGTGCCAGCAGTTTATCTTGGACAGGGTATAATTCACCCCTCCACTTT.

In its sample, this clone was seen a few times. The chain uses TRBV28 and TRBJ2-5; 7 bases match TRBD2. This CDR3 spans 16 amino acids. Germline CDR1 is MDHEN and CDR2 is SYDVKM. The ends lost 7 bases at V and 5 bases at J; junction bases unmatched: 16. The chain's CDR3 is CASTPGAGPMGETQYF. The DNA of the CDR3 is TGTGCCAGCACCCCGGGAGCGGGGCCTATGGGGGAGACCCAGTACTTC.

This clone was observed a single time. The chain joins TRBV6-5 to TRBJ1-3, with D possibly matching TRBD1 (5 bases). The CDR3 has 14 amino acids. Germline V gene data show CDR1 as MNHEY and CDR2 as SVGAGI. The V and J ends lost 7 bases and 4 bases respectively, with 14 bases between them. The CDR3 sequence: CASTPMRGGNTIYF. DNA of the CDR3: TGTGCCAGCACCCCCATGAGGGGAGGAAACACCATATATTTT.

The gene calls are TRBV7-2 and TRBJ2-5, with a tentative D call TRBD1 (5 bases). Looked up from germline, CDR1 is SGHTA and CDR2 is FQGNSA. This CDR3 comprises 17 residues. V dropped 6 bases and J dropped 7 bases, with 27 bases sitting between them. CDR3: CASSPRQSLPDPGTQYF. The DNA of the CDR3 is TGTGCCAGCAGTCCAAGACAGAGCCTACCGGATCCTGGGACCCAGTACTTC.

V usage is TRBV23-1 and J usage is TRBJ2-7; tentative D call: TRBD1 (5 bases). TRBV23-1 is recorded as an ORF, its role being uncertain. Trimming took 4 bases from V and 2 from J, leaving 18 bases between them. The CDR3 sequence is 16 residues long. CDR3 in amino acids: CASSLTDTRKPYEQYF. Written as DNA, the CDR3 is TGCGCCAGCAGTCTAACGGACACTCGAAAACCCTACGAGCAGTACTTC.

As to this clone: One end of the junction is discordant with germline, which a read error may explain. The gene calls are TRBV7-7 and TRBJ2-1; a possible D gene is TRBD2 (6 bases). The CDR3 is 13 amino acids. CDR1 is SSHAT, CDR2 FNYEAQ, per germline (reference sequence). The CDR3 bases are TGTGCTAGCAGCTTAGCGGAGTCAGATGAGCAGTTCTTC. Its protein product is CASSLAESDEQFF.

The rearrangement joins TRBV5-6 to TRBJ1-3; D uncertain. The germline V gene encodes CDR1 SGHDT and CDR2 YYEEEE. The V end was cut by 4 bases, the J end by 1 base, with 12 bases between. This CDR3 spans 15 amino acids. The CDR3 sequence: CASSPFGGSGNTIYF. The CDR3 bases are TGTGCCAGCAGCCCCTTCGGAGGGTCTGGAAACACCATATATTTT.

V and J are TRBV28 and TRBJ2-1; TRBD1 matches at 7 bases. CDR3 size: 15 residues. After removal of 3 bases from V and 3 bases from J, the junction contained 5 bases not matched to a gene. CDR1 is MDHEN, CDR2 SYDVKM, per germline. The chain's CDR3 is CASSLPTGLYNEQFF. In nucleotides, the CDR3 is TGTGCCAGCAGTTTGCCGACAGGGCTCTACAATGAGCAGTTCTTC. The entire variable domain, with the rest obtained from reference TRBV28 and TRBJ2-1, is as follows: DVKVTQSSRYLVKRTGEKVFLECVQDMDHENMFWYRQDPGLGLRLIYFSYDVKMKEKGDIPEGYSVSREKKERFSLILESASTNQTSMYLCASSLPTGLYNEQFFGPGTRLTVL.

The sample holds one count of this clone. The chain couples TRBV27 to TRBJ1-2, with 11 bases identical to TRBD1. Germline V CDR1 and CDR2: MNHEY, SMNVEV (reference sequence). The CDR3 extends over 13 amino acids. The trim removed 5 bases at V and 6 bases at J, leaving 2 bases unmatched. For the CDR3, the DNA is TGTGCCAGCAGTAAGGGACAGGGGGATGGCTACACCTTC. As protein: CASSKGQGDGYTF.

Here the CDR3 DNA reads TGTGCCTGGAGTTCGGGGACAGAGACCCAGTACTTC. Its translation is CAWSSGTETQYF. The chain is built from TRBV30 and TRBJ2-5, with D perhaps TRBD1 or TRBD2 (5 bases each). The CDR3 length is 12 residues. Trimming removed 2 bases from V and 4 bases from J, with 8 bases in between. Germline V gives CDR1 GTSNPN, CDR2 SVGIG (reference sequence).

This chain connects TRBV7-9 to TRBJ2-5, with D perhaps assigned TRBD1 or TRBD2 (5 bases each). V gave up 0 bases and J gave up 5 bases, with 16 bases separating them. The CDR3 sequence is 16 residues long. The V gene's germline CDR1 is SEHNR and CDR2 FQNEAQ (reference sequence). The CDR3 here is CASSLAGAGDRETQYF. CDR3 DNA: TGTGCCAGCAGCTTAGCAGGGGCCGGGGACCGGGAGACCCAGTACTTC. The whole variable domain, filled in from reference TRBV7-9 and TRBJ2-5, reads DTGVSQNPRHKITKRGQNVTFRCDPISEHNRLYWYRQTLGQGPEFLTYFQNEAQLEKSRLLSDRFSAERPKGSFSTLEIQRTEQGDSAMYLCASSLAGAGDRETQYFGPGTRLLVL.

The V call is TRBV4-3, the J call TRBJ2-7; TRBD2 aligns across 10 bases. This CDR3 is 18 amino acids long. The germline V gene encodes CDR1 LGHNA and CDR2 YSLEER. J was trimmed by 2 bases and V by 1 base; bases with no gene match: 11. CDR3 protein: CASSQAGGASGGPYEQYF. The CDR3 DNA reads TGCGCCAGCAGCCAAGCCGGTGGAGCTAGCGGGGGTCCCTACGAGCAGTACTTC.

This clone was seen a few times. V is TRBV2 and J is TRBJ1-1, with unresolved D. The CDR3 runs 13 residues. CDR1 is SNHLY and CDR2 is FYNNEI in the germline V gene. V was trimmed by 1 base and J by 3 bases, leaving 6 bases between them. The CDR3 loop is CASSEGQDTEAFF. CDR3 sequence (DNA): TGTGCCAGCAGTGAAGGGCAGGACACTGAAGCTTTCTTT.